This T cell receptor (beta chain) was identified in a study of blood T cell repertoires in COVID-19. Here immunoSEQ multiplex PCR was the method, and the copy in TCRdb shows in-frame clones only, minus some. The data hold hundreds of thousands of clones, with roughly nine tenths observed a single time. The length of the CDR3 is 15 residues. V lost 3 bases, J lost 0 bases, and 8 bases lay in between. Germline V gene sequence: CDR1 LGHNA, CDR2 YSLEER. The rearrangement links TRBV4-3 to TRBJ1-4; D is unresolved. Source material: peripheral blood. This TCR derives from a woman aged 18-29 years who had recovered from COVID-19. The CDR3 region has the DNA TGCGCCAGCAGCCACGGAGGAGCAACTAATGAAAAACTGTTTTTT. It translates to CASSHGGATNEKLFF.